This T cell receptor (beta chain) was identified in a study of cytomegalovirus exposure and HLA in healthy donors. Primers: 60 Vbeta forward and 13 Jbeta reverse. Some clones are missing from TCRdb's copy, which holds only in-frame ones; the method was immunoSEQ multiplex PCR. The sample shows roughly 190,000 clones, 81% of them seen only once. The germline CDR1 and CDR2 sequences are LGHNT and FRNRAP. This CDR3 is built from 16 residues. The trim removed 7 bases at V and 7 bases at J, leaving 15 bases unmatched. Specimen: PBMCs. The chain links TRBV12-5 to TRBJ2-1; TRBD2 matches at 8 bases. This TCR was sampled from a young man in good health and CMV-seronegative. The CDR3: CASVLRRGGLGNEQFF. In DNA form, the CDR3 reads TGTGCTAGTGTCCTCCGTCGGGGGGGGCTCGGGAATGAGCAGTTCTTC.